These T cell receptor beta chains were read from a single sample in a study of blood T cell repertoires in COVID-19. Generated by immunoSEQ multiplex PCR, the TCRdb table keeps only in-frame clones and is missing some. The table has a few hundred thousand clones, 87% seen once. The sample taken for sequencing was PBMCs or T cells enriched from blood (not recorded which). The receptors stem from a woman aged 25 to 39 who had recovered from COVID-19. Each CDR3 is given with its conserved first and last residue. A D gene is named only where the DNA matches it firmly.

V,J,D,CDR3,DNA
TRBV3-1/TRBV3-2,TRBJ2-7,TRBD1,CASSHTGTGVEQYF,TGTGCCAGCAGCCATACCGGGACAGGGGTCGAGCAGTACTTC
TRBV2,TRBJ2-2,TRBD2,CASRRLAGPAGGELFF,TGTGCCAGCAGGAGACTAGCGGGACCCGCTGGCGGGGAGCTGTTTTTT
TRBV28,TRBJ1-6,TRBD1,CASSPSGTGRYSPLHF,TGTGCCAGCAGTCCATCCGGGACAGGGCGATATTCACCCCTCCACTTT
TRBV7-9,TRBJ1-1,.,CASHTQNTEAFF,TGTGCCAGCCACACCCAGAACACTGAAGCTTTCTTT
TRBV5-4,TRBJ1-1,.,CASSSDWRAGTEAFF,TGTGCCAGCAGCTCCGATTGGAGGGCAGGAACTGAAGCTTTCTTT
TRBV15,TRBJ2-3,.,CATSRGTNTDTQYF,TGTGCCACCAGCAGGGGGACAAACACAGATACGCAGTATTTT
TRBV27,TRBJ1-4,TRBD1,CASRIGTGGGEKLFF,TGTGCCAGCAGGATCGGGACAGGGGGAGGGGAAAAACTGTTTTTT
TRBV19,TRBJ2-1,.,CASRSTGNYNEQFF,TGTGCCAGTAGATCCACAGGGAATTACAATGAGCAGTTCTTC
TRBV24-1,TRBJ2-3,.,CATSDLLDTQYF,TGTGCCACCAGTGATTTACTCGATACGCAGTATTTT
TRBV19,TRBJ1-2,.,CASSIGGLGYTF,TGTGCCAGTAGTATAGGCGGACTTGGCTACACCTTC
TRBV6-5,TRBJ2-7,.,CASRFNYEQYF,TGTGCCAGCAGGTTTAACTACGAGCAGTACTTC
TRBV15,TRBJ2-1,.,CATSRERGNEQFF,TGTGCCACCAGCAGAGAACGCGGCAATGAGCAGTTCTTC
TRBV2,TRBJ2-3,TRBD2,CASSGTSGSTDTQYF,TGTGCCAGCAGTGGGACTAGCGGTAGCACAGATACGCAGTATTTT
TRBV3-1/TRBV3-2,TRBJ2-4,.,CASSQDRAPLAKNIQYF,TGTGCCAGCAGCCAAGATCGCGCCCCTTTAGCCAAAAACATTCAGTACTTC
TRBV27,TRBJ2-7,TRBD1,CASSLRATGGDSPYEQYF,TGTGCCAGCAGTTTACGGGCGACAGGGGGCGATTCCCCCTACGAGCAGTACTTC
TRBV6-2/TRBV6-3,TRBJ1-1,.,CASSPRTGWYTEAFF,TGTGCCAGCAGTCCCCGGACGGGATGGTACACTGAAGCTTTCTTT
TRBV15,TRBJ1-2,TRBD1,CATSRRDRDGYTF,TGTGCCACCAGCAGGAGGGACAGGGATGGCTACACCTTC
TRBV5-1,TRBJ2-3,TRBD1,CASGQGSQGDTQYF,TGCGCCAGCGGACAGGGAAGCCAGGGAGATACGCAGTATTTT
TRBV18,TRBJ1-5,.,CASSPQGTQPQHF,TGTGCCAGCTCACCCCAGGGGACTCAGCCCCAGCATTTT
TRBV7-9,TRBJ1-4,TRBD1,CASSLGPDRGDEKLFF,TGTGCCAGCAGCTTAGGACCCGACAGGGGGGATGAAAAACTGTTTTTT
TRBV10-3,TRBJ1-6,TRBD1,CAIRGQGDSPLHF,TGTGCCATCAGGGGACAGGGAGATTCACCCCTCCACTTT
TRBV28,TRBJ1-2,TRBD1,CASSSHAFEGGLGGYTF,TGTGCCAGCAGTTCCCACGCTTTCGAAGGGGGCCTAGGTGGCTACACCTTC
TRBV6-1,TRBJ1-1,.,CASSEYRGTRTEAFF,TGTGCCAGCAGTGAATACCGGGGAACAAGGACTGAAGCTTTCTTT
TRBV3-1/TRBV3-2,TRBJ2-3,.,CASRDSPGYTQYF,TGTGCCAGCAGGGATAGCCCGGGGTATACGCAGTATTTT
TRBV4-1,TRBJ1-3,.,CASSHPQGPRRSGNTIYF,TGCGCCAGCAGCCATCCTCAGGGGCCACGACGCTCTGGAAACACCATATATTTT
TRBV5-1,TRBJ2-7,TRBD1,CASSLALTGQVIYEQYF,TGCGCCAGCAGCTTGGCCTTAACGGGACAGGTAATCTACGAGCAGTACTTC
TRBV19,TRBJ2-1,TRBD1,CASSTDRGHMYEQFF,TGTGCCAGTAGTACGGACAGGGGGCATATGTATGAGCAGTTCTTC
TRBV13,TRBJ1-1,.,CASEGGNTEAFF,TGTGCCAGCGAAGGGGGGAACACTGAAGCTTTCTTT